The next 7 T cell receptor beta chains were all read from a single sample in a study of blood T cell repertoires in COVID-19. Only in-frame clones appear in the TCRdb table, and some are missing; sequencing was by immunoSEQ multiplex PCR. Of hundreds of thousands of clones in the sample, approximately 86% were seen once. Sequencing was carried out using PBMCs or T cells enriched from blood (not recorded which). All receptors derive from a woman in her 30s who had recovered from COVID-19.

Concerning this clone itself: Compared with germline, one end of the junction differs, possibly owing to a read error. The gene calls are TRBV18 and TRBJ1-1, with D perhaps matching TRBD1 (6 bases). The germline gives CDR1 KGHSH, CDR2 LQKENI. The CDR3 is 16 residues long. As DNA, the CDR3 is TGTGCCAGCTCACCACCCCCAGGGGAGTTGAACGCTGAAGCTTTCTTT. This translates into CASSPPPGELNAEAFF. The full variable domain, completed using reference TRBV18 and TRBJ1-1, is NAGVMQNPRHLVRRRGQEARLRCSPMKGHSHVYWYRQLPEEGLKFMVYLQKENIIDESGMPKERFSAEFPKEGPSILRIQQVVRGDSAAYFCASSPPPGELNAEAFFGQGTRLTVV.

The J gene is TRBJ2-3, the V gene TRBV7-8; 7 bases are a match to TRBD2. V lost 2 bases to trimming and J lost 1 base; unmatched junction nucleotides: 6. CDR3 length: 16 residues. The germline V gene has CDR1 SGHVS and CDR2 FQNEAQ. The CDR3 sequence is CASSLRREYRTDTQYF. For the CDR3, the DNA is TGTGCCAGCAGCTTACGGCGGGAGTATCGCACAGATACGCAGTATTTT.

This sequence joins TRBV28 and TRBJ1-5; 10 bases agree with TRBD1. CDR1 and CDR2 from the germline V gene are MDHEN and SYDVKM. V was pared by 2 bases and J by 7 bases, with 5 bases of the junction left unmatched. The CDR3 runs to 15 residues. CDR3 protein: CASSLRTGGLQPQHF. The CDR3 coding sequence is TGTGCCAGCAGTTTAAGGACAGGGGGTTTGCAGCCCCAGCATTTT.

This sequence joins TRBV5-4 and TRBJ1-2, with 9 nucleotides matching TRBD1. Trimming removed 4 bases from V and 4 bases from J; junction bases left unmatched: 5. The CDR3 extends over 14 amino acids. Germline V lookup: CDR1 SGHNT, CDR2 YYREEE (reference sequence). The CDR3 loop is CASSLDRGVYGYTF. CDR3 DNA: TGTGCCAGCAGCCTGGACAGGGGAGTCTATGGCTACACCTTC.

This chain uses TRBV7-2 with TRBJ2-7, with 11 bases identical to TRBD2. This CDR3 contains 17 residues. V gave up 4 bases and J gave up 3 bases; unmatched junction bases: 11. Germline lookup yields CDR1 SGHTA and CDR2 FQGNSA. The CDR3 bases are TGTGCCAGCAGCTGGCGTAGCGGGGGGGCGGCGGTCTACGAGCAGTACTTC. Translating gives CASSWRSGGAAVYEQYF. Using reference TRBV7-2 and TRBJ2-7 for the parts outside the CDR3, the full variable domain is GAGVSQSPSNKVTEKGKDVELRCDPISGHTALYWYRQSLGQGLEFLIYFQGNSAPDKSGLPSDRFSAERTGGSVSTLTIQRTQQEDSAVYLCASSWRSGGAAVYEQYFGPGTRLTVT.

The chain recombines TRBV5-1 with TRBJ1-1; 9 nucleotides align to TRBD1. Germline V gives CDR1 SGHRS, CDR2 YFSETQ. This CDR3 has 14 amino acids. Trimming at V came to 4 bases and at J to 5 bases, leaving 6 bases not matched to a gene. The CDR3 is CASSEGQGGTEAFF. Here the CDR3 DNA reads TGCGCCAGCAGCGAGGGACAGGGAGGAACTGAAGCTTTCTTT.

The V and J genes are TRBV27 and TRBJ2-3, with a tentative D call TRBD1 (6 bases). Looked up from germline, CDR1 is MNHEY and CDR2 is SMNVEV (reference sequence). Trimming stripped 3 bases from V and 2 bases from J, with 15 bases between. The CDR3 is 16 residues long. This CDR3 is CASSFQPRGHTDTQYF. The CDR3 region has the DNA TGTGCCAGCAGTTTTCAGCCGAGGGGACACACAGATACGCAGTATTTT.